This TCR beta chain derives from a study of T cells after yellow fever vaccination. Study at large: Preparing low-cell-number fractions relied on SMART-Seq v4 Ultra Low Input.

J was trimmed by 0 bases and V by 4 bases; bases with no gene match: 6. The CDR3 sequence is 17 residues long. Germline-derived CDR1 and CDR2 are SGHDT and YYEEEE. Universal primer sites and UMIs were introduced during 5'RACE template-switching synthesis of TCR cDNA. TCRdb re-derived calls from the 5' RACE reads in MiXCR, one entry per CDR3 protein. This sample yields 100,000 to 150,000 distinct CDR3 sequences, of which around 9.8% are seen a single time; roughly 40% belongs to the top ten. There are a few counts of this clonotype. Its specificity is unknown. Study findings and constraints: The booster response re-showed most primary clones: 96% CD4, more than 80% CD8. FACS-sorted repertoires could harbor abundant contaminating bulk-population clonotypes.

The clonotype comes from a man aged 18 to 30 who received the YFV17D yellow fever vaccine. The sequencing here drew on CD8+ T cells sorted from PBMCs, taken on the day of the yellow fever booster vaccination. This chain links TRBV5-6 with TRBJ2-3; TRBD2 matches 12 bases. In DNA form, the CDR3 reads TGTGCCAGCAGCCTCGGACTAGCGGGACCTAGCACAGATACGCAGTATTTT. It translates to CASSLGLAGPSTDTQYF.